This TCR beta chain was recovered during a study of shared clonotypes between healthy human individuals. The junction had 10 bases not matched to a gene; V was cut back by 4 bases and J by 15 bases. The CDR3 sequence is 12 residues long. The V gene's germline CDR1 is SGHRS and CDR2 YFSETQ. Donors had no recently reported acute infections or vaccinations and were HIV-negative. The method was immunoSEQ multiplex PCR; TCRdb's version includes in-frame clones alone and lacks a portion of them. Of approximately 2.5 million clones in the sample, just over 90% were seen once. This sequence joins TRBV5-1 and TRBJ2-1; 7 bases match TRBD1. The sequenced sample consisted of naive CD4+ T cells sorted from blood. Indicated subset: CD45RA+ positively selected. This TCR was recovered from a man younger than 35 in good health. The CDR3 region has the DNA TGCGCCAGCAGCCTTTCCCTCGGACAGGCGTTCTTC. As protein: CASSLSLGQAFF.